The entry that follows covers one T cell receptor beta chain sequence. There is no known antigen for this receptor. The CDR3, cysteine through phenylalanine, is 13 amino acids long. Nucleotide data are not available. Sequences LGHDT (CDR1) and YNNKEL (CDR2) are obtained from the germline V gene (reference sequence). This sample was taken from a study of T cells expressing NK-cell markers (dated by TCRdb to about 2020). Regarding the research as a whole: TCR beta-chain repertoires were profiled in sorted CD3+CD56+NKG2C+, CD3+CD56+NKG2C- and CD3+CD56-NKG2C+ T-cell subsets from fewer than 10 donors. Seven of the eight sequenced donors were HCMV-seropositive and one was HCMV-seronegative. Libraries were sequenced as 2 x 150 bp reads on Illumina HiSeq 2000/2500, MiSeq or NextSeq. The study sequenced eight donors, all healthy volunteers chosen at random: three men and five women. Here is what the overall study found, with its caveats: It remained unclear whether the expanded NKG2C-expressing T cell clones were specific for HCMV antigens. For more than 5 donors, the dominant CD3+CD56+NKG2C+ clonotypes were among the top 10 CD8+ clonotypes and accounted for about 1.0-8% of CD8+ T cells. Those dominant clonotypes were again the most abundant among CD3+CD56-NKG2C+ cells in a handful of donors, at about 25-60.1%.

HCMV serostatus was determined by detecting HCMV-specific IgG in serum with a commercial ELISA kit. Ficoll density gradient centrifugation was used to isolate peripheral blood mononuclear cells from blood. The sequencer was an Illumina HiSeq 2000. 5'RACE template switching, by which a universal primer site and unique molecular identifiers were added, was used to make TCR beta cDNA libraries. cDNA synthesis was primed from the TCR beta constant segment and was followed by two successive PCR amplification steps. The original methods were these. MIGEC was used to demultiplex reads and group reads by UMI, and MiTCR was used to assemble and quantify clonotypes. Only TCR cDNA sequences supported by at least two reads were kept to exclude erroneous sequences. The tcR package was used for downstream repertoire analysis, and clonotypes were matched between fractions using CDR3 nucleotide sequence together with V segment. VDJmatch was used to annotate antigen specificity against VDJdb, with one amino acid substitution allowed in CDR3. TCRdb reprocessed the reads; each CDR3 protein sequence makes one entry, and DNA is unavailable. The V and J calls here are based on TCRdb, not the publication. For this sample, the table gives fewer than 400,000 distinct CDR3 sequences. Jointly, the top ten make up approximately 12% of the sample.

The clonotype originates from a woman aged 45-59 years in good health. Donor details come from another sample of the same person, matched by shared clones. The V gene is TRBV3-1 and the J gene is TRBJ2-1; TCRdb designates TRBD2, a call that cannot be tested without DNA. Sample: blood T cells: a sorted CD56 or NKG2C T cell subset, CD4+ or CD8+ T cells, or bulk PBMC T cells (not recorded which). CDR3 region: CASSTSGSDEQFF.